Included here is one T cell receptor (beta chain) sequence, with context. Its antigen is currently unknown. Naive and memory CD4+ T cells were cultured with CEF, then survey-sequenced. The assay was immunoSEQ multiplex PCR, and TCRdb's table has in-frame clones only and misses some. This table holds around 30,000 clones, about 76% found once. These data originate in a study of CD4 T cells in relation to SARS-CoV-2 and coronaviruses. The V segment lost 5 bases and the J segment 3 bases; nucleotides outside the gene matches: 18. Germline CDR1 MNHEY, CDR2 SMNVEV (reference sequence). The CDR3 sequence is 21 residues long.

This rearrangement joins TRBV27 to TRBJ2-3; 15 bases agree with TRBD2. The sample consisted of memory CD4+ T cells from PBMCs, cultured in vitro. The origin of this receptor is an adult with COVID-19. The chain's CDR3 is CASSPPAGTSGGYNDTDTQYF. The DNA for the CDR3 is TGTGCCAGCAGTCCCCCGGCCGGGACTAGCGGGGGGTATAATGATACAGATACGCAGTATTTT.